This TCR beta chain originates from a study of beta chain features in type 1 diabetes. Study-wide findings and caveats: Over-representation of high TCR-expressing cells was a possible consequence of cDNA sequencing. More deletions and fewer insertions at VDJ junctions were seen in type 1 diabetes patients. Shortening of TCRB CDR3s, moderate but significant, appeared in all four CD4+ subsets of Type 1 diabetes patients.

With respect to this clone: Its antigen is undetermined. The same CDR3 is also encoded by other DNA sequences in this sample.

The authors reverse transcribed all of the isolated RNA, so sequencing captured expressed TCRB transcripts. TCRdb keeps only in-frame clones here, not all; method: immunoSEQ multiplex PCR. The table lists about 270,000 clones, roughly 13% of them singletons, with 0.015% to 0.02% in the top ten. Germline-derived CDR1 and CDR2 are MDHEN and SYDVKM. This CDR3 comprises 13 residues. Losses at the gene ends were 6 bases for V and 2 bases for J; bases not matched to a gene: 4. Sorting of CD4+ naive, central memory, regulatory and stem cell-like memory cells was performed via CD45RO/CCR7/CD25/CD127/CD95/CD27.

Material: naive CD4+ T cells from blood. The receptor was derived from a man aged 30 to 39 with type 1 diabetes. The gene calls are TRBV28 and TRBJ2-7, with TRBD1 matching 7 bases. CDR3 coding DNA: TGTGCCAGCAGCCGGACAGGTGCCTACGAGCAGTACTTC. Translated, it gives CASSRTGAYEQYF.